This record covers a single T cell receptor beta chain. The antigen is not known. This CDR3 has 13 residues. After removal of 4 bases from V and 12 bases from J, the junction contained 7 bases not matched to a gene. Germline loops: CDR1 SGHTS, CDR2 YDEGEE. CD8 cells classed as naive were CD45RO-negative and positively selected for CCR7, excluding terminally differentiated effector memory CD45RA+ cells. This specimen belongs to a study of shared clonotypes between healthy human individuals. Study at large: There were three CD4 naive, three CD4 memory, two CD8 naive and one CD8 memory plates per donor.

Here immunoSEQ multiplex PCR was the method, and the copy in TCRdb shows in-frame clones only, minus some. In the table there are about 2 million clones, approximately 94% of which are singletons. Findings and caveats of the study: The study drew on few donors, limiting represented genetic and exposure-history diversity. Relative to clonotypes present in all four donors, those not shared had lower generation probabilities.

J is TRBJ1-6 and V is TRBV5-8; the match to TRBD1 covers 7 bases. The TCR was taken from a man in his late teens or twenties in good health. Material for sequencing was naive CD8+ T cells sorted from blood. The DNA for the CDR3 is TGTGCCAGCAGCCCGGGACAGATCGAACCCCTCCACTTT. Translation gives CASSPGQIEPLHF. The full variable domain, rest sourced from reference TRBV5-8 and TRBJ1-6, is EAGVTQSPTHLIKTRGQQATLRCSPISGHTSVYWYQQALGLGLQFLLWYDEGEERNRGNFPPRFSGRQFPNYSSELNVNALELEDSALYLCASSPGQIEPLHFGNGTRLTVT.